These 18 T cell receptor beta chains share one sample of origin, sequenced in a study of blood T cell repertoires in COVID-19. Measured with immunoSEQ multiplex PCR; TCRdb has only the in-frame clones, and not every one. The sample lists under 450,000 clones; approximately 89% were seen once. Sample: peripheral blood. The receptors were sampled from a woman between 50 and 59 years old with COVID-19, enrolled during active disease.

The chain recombines TRBV19 with TRBJ1-2; TRBD1 matches 9 bases. J lost 8 bases, V lost 6 bases, and 7 bases had no gene match. This CDR3 region has 13 residues. Germline CDR1 is LNHDA and CDR2 is SQIVND (reference sequence). The CDR3 spells CASSTGQGGGYTF. In DNA, the CDR3 is TGTGCCAGTAGCACGGGACAGGGAGGGGGCTACACCTTC.

The chain joins TRBV24-1 to TRBJ1-1; 9 bases agree with TRBD1. The J segment lost 4 bases and the V segment lost 5 bases, leaving 7 bases of the junction unmatched. CDR1 and CDR2 (germline): KGHDR, SFDVKD. The CDR3 contains 15 residues. CDR3 amino acids: CATSGTGEVGTEAFF. DNA for the CDR3: TGTGCCACCAGTGGGACAGGGGAGGTAGGCACTGAAGCTTTCTTT.

The genes are TRBV6-5 and TRBJ2-1, with 9 nucleotides matching TRBD1. Germline V gives CDR1 MNHEY, CDR2 SVGAGI. The CDR3 is 15 residues long. The V gene end was trimmed by 9 bases and the J gene end by 8 bases; junction bases not matched to a gene: 14. The CDR3 region has the DNA TGTGCCAGTTCCCTGCGGGACAGGGACGGATATGAGCAGTTCTTC. Translation: CASSLRDRDGYEQFF.

The genes are TRBV5-1 and TRBJ2-1; 14 bases fit TRBD2. J gave up 8 bases and V 2 bases, and 9 bases lay outside the gene matches. The CDR3 consists of 17 residues. Germline V CDR1 and CDR2: SGHRS, YFSETQ. CDR3 coding DNA: TGCGCCAGCAGCTTCCTGGGACTAGCGGGGGAGATGGATGAGCAGTTCTTC. The encoded protein is CASSFLGLAGEMDEQFF.

V is TRBV24-1 and J is TRBJ2-7, with a possible D match to TRBD2 (5 bases). Trimming left V 9 bases short and J 3 bases short, with 14 bases between. The CDR3 is made up of 13 amino acids. Germline loops: CDR1 KGHDR, CDR2 SFDVKD. The DNA for the CDR3 is TGTGCCACCCGCGGGTTGCGTGACTACGAGCAGTACTTC. It is translated as CATRGLRDYEQYF.

The rearrangement links TRBV9 to TRBJ2-2; 7 nucleotides align to TRBD1. CDR3 length: 17 amino acids. The germline gives CDR1 SGDLS, CDR2 YYNGEE. Germline trimming cut 0 bases from V and 1 base from J; bases unmatched to any gene: 6. DNA of the CDR3: TGTGCCAGCAGCGTAGCTCCGGCAGGGGGGAACACCGGGGAGCTGTTTTTT. This gives the protein CASSVAPAGGNTGELFF.

Turning to this clone: This CDR3 is also generated by other DNA sequences in the sample. The chain is built from TRBV24-1 and TRBJ2-3; 9 bases line up with TRBD1. With V trimmed by 3 bases and J by 3 bases, 3 bases remained unmatched. Germline loops: CDR1 KGHDR, CDR2 SFDVKD. CDR3 size: 15 residues. CDR3: CATSDPGQGTDTQYF. CDR3 DNA sequence: TGTGCCACCAGTGATCCGGGACAGGGTACAGATACGCAGTATTTT.

The chain links TRBV5-1 to TRBJ2-5; D might be TRBD2 (6 bases). Deletions cut 0 bases from V and 1 base from J, with 13 bases between. The CDR3 runs 16 residues. Germline CDR1 SGHRS, CDR2 YFSETQ. CDR3 sequence: CASSLAGLASQETQYF. CDR3 bases: TGCGCCAGCAGCTTGGCGGGGCTAGCGTCCCAAGAGACCCAGTACTTC.

This chain connects TRBV27 to TRBJ1-4; TRBD1 matches 7 bases. V was pared by 0 bases and J by 6 bases, with 13 bases of the junction left unmatched. The CDR3 covers 18 residues. Germline CDR1 reads MNHEY; CDR2 reads SMNVEV (reference sequence). The CDR3 nucleotides read TGTGCCAGCAGTTTATCGCTGATGGGTAGGGGGCCGGATGAAAAACTGTTTTTT. Protein: CASSLSLMGRGPDEKLFF.

The V and J genes are TRBV11-2 and TRBJ2-3; weak D call: TRBD1 (5 bases). CDR1 and CDR2 (germline): SGHAT, FQNNGV. V was clipped by 2 bases and J by 4 bases, with 13 bases between them. This CDR3 spans 15 amino acids. This CDR3 reads CASSLSPARADTQYF. CDR3 sequence (DNA): TGTGCCAGCAGCTTAAGTCCAGCCAGGGCAGATACGCAGTATTTT.

This clone showed up just once. The chain links TRBV18 to TRBJ2-1; the D is unclear. Trimming left V 5 bases short and J 8 bases short, with 7 bases between. This CDR3 has 11 residues. Germline V gene data show CDR1 as KGHSH and CDR2 as LQKENI. The chain's CDR3 is CASSVRDEQFF. In DNA, the CDR3 is TGTGCCAGCTCAGTCCGGGATGAGCAGTTCTTC. Together with reference TRBV18 and TRBJ2-1, the CDR3 gives the full variable domain: NAGVMQNPRHLVRRRGQEARLRCSPMKGHSHVYWYRQLPEEGLKFMVYLQKENIIDESGMPKERFSAEFPKEGPSILRIQQVVRGDSAAYFCASSVRDEQFFGPGTRLTVL.

The V and J genes are TRBV27 and TRBJ2-7, with D possibly being TRBD2 (6 bases). The CDR3 totals 14 residues. Trimming removed 5 bases from V and 7 bases from J, with 18 bases in between. Germline V gene data show CDR1 as MNHEY and CDR2 as SMNVEV (reference sequence). The DNA for the CDR3 is TGTGCCAGCAGTCCGGGGACTTCCATCGGGGAGCAGTACTTC. Amino acids: CASSPGTSIGEQYF.

The V gene is TRBV18, the J gene TRBJ1-4, with D perhaps TRBD1 (6 bases). V was cut by 6 bases and J by 11 bases, with 19 bases left in between. CDR1 KGHSH and CDR2 LQKENI come from the germline V gene. The CDR3 length is 14 residues. CDR3 sequence reads: CASSLSRTAEKLFF. Written as DNA, the CDR3 is TGTGCCAGCTCCCTCAGTAGGACAGCTGAGAAACTGTTTTTT.

The chain joins TRBV5-1 to TRBJ2-7, with D hard to call. The germline V gene has CDR1 SGHRS and CDR2 YFSETQ. This CDR3 region has 13 residues. Trimming left V 0 bases short and J 3 bases short, with 7 bases between. In DNA form, the CDR3 reads TGCGCCAGCAGCTTGGAACAGCTCTACGAGCAGTACTTC. Protein: CASSLEQLYEQYF.

This chain joins TRBV2 and TRBJ2-3, with 14 nucleotides matching TRBD2. The CDR3 covers 15 residues. Germline V gene data show CDR1 as SNHLY and CDR2 as FYNNEI. The trim removed 9 bases at V and 1 base at J, leaving 3 bases unmatched. The CDR3 spells CARGTSGSRTDTQYF. CDR3 nucleotides: TGTGCCAGAGGGACTAGCGGGAGCCGCACAGATACGCAGTATTTT.

This clone appeared once. The sample holds other DNA sequences that translate to the same CDR3. The V and J genes are TRBV12-3 or TRBV12-4 and TRBJ1-1; 7 bases map to TRBD1. After removal of 5 bases from V and 5 bases from J, the junction contained 5 bases not matched to a gene. This CDR3 has 13 amino acids. In nucleotides, the CDR3 is TGTGCCAGCAGTCGACAGGGTGGTACTGAAGCTTTCTTT. This gives the protein CASSRQGGTEAFF.

The rearrangement uses TRBV24-1 and TRBJ1-2; D is uncertain. Germline V CDR1 and CDR2: KGHDR, SFDVKD. This CDR3 region has 11 residues. The V end lost 2 bases, the J end lost 8 bases, and 5 bases lay between the germline ends. The CDR3 loop reads CATSDYRGYTF. In DNA form, the CDR3 reads TGTGCCACCAGTGATTACCGGGGCTACACCTTC.

The rearrangement joins TRBV5-1 to TRBJ1-1, with D perhaps matching TRBD1 (6 bases). V was pared by 0 bases and J by 0 bases, with 12 bases between. In germline, CDR1 is SGHRS, CDR2 YFSETQ. The CDR3 is 16 amino acids. The CDR3 region is CASSLAVGALNTEAFF. CDR3 nucleotide sequence: TGCGCCAGCAGCTTGGCCGTGGGGGCTTTGAACACTGAAGCTTTCTTT.